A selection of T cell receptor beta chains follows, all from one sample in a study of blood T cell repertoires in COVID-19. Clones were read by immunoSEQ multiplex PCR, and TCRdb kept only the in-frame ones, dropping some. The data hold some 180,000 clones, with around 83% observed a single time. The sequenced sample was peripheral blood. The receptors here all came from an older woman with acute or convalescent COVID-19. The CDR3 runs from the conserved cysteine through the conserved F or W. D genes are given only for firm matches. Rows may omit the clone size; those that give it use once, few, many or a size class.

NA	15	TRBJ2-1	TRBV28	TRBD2	CASSTLAGGRNEQFF	TGTGCCAGCAGCACCTTAGCGGGAGGCCGGAATGAGCAGTTCTTC
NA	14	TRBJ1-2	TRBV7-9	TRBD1	CASSMTGTEAGYTF	TGTGCCAGCAGCATGACCGGGACAGAGGCTGGCTACACCTTC
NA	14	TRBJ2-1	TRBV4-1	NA	CASSQNSGVNEQFF	TGCGCCAGCAGCCAAAATTCAGGGGTCAATGAGCAGTTCTTC
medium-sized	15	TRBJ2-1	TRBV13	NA	CASSLRGLGVDEQFF	TGTGCCAGCAGCTTAAGGGGACTCGGGGTGGATGAGCAGTTCTTC
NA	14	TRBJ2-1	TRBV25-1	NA	CASSGDWAYNEQFF	TGTGCCAGCAGCGGGGATTGGGCCTACAATGAGCAGTTCTTC
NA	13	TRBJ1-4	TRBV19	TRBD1	CATKQGAREKLFF	TGTGCCACTAAACAGGGGGCTCGGGAAAAACTGTTTTTT
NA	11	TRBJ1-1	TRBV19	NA	CAILRNTEAFF	TGTGCCATTCTAAGGAACACTGAAGCTTTCTTT
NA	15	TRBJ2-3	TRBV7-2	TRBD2	CASSLEGGRADTQYF	TGTGCCAGCAGCTTAGAGGGTGGGAGGGCAGATACGCAGTATTTT
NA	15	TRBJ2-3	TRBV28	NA	CASKDGRASTDTQYF	TGTGCCAGCAAAGATGGGAGAGCTAGCACAGATACGCAGTATTTT
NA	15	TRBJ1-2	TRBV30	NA	CAWSPPPQGIYGYTF	TGTGCCTGGAGTCCCCCGCCGCAGGGCATTTATGGCTACACCTTC
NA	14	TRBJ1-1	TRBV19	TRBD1	CASSGTGTVNEAFF	TGTGCCAGTAGTGGAACCGGGACAGTAAACGAAGCTTTCTTT
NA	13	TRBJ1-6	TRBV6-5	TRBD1	CASITDRGSPLHF	TGTGCCAGCATTACAGACAGGGGTTCACCCCTCCACTTT
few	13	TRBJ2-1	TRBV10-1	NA	CASSPIGRNEQFF	TGCGCCAGCAGTCCCATAGGGAGGAATGAGCAGTTCTTC
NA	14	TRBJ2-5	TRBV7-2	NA	CASSLEYSQETQYF	TGTGCCAGCAGCTTAGAGTACAGCCAAGAGACCCAGTACTTC
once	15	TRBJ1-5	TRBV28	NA	CASSLDRRSNQPQHF	TGTGCCAGCAGCCTAGACAGGAGGAGCAATCAGCCCCAGCATTTT
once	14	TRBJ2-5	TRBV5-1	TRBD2	CASSLNLAEETQYF	TGCGCCAGCAGCCTCAACCTAGCGGAAGAGACCCAGTACTTC
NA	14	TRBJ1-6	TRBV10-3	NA	CAISESRNNSPLHF	TGTGCCATCAGTGAGTCGCGGAATAATTCACCCCTCCACTTT
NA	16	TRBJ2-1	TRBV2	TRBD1	CASRWDRGRFTDEQFF	TGTGCCAGCAGATGGGACAGGGGCCGATTTACAGATGAGCAGTTCTTC
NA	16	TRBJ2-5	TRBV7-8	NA	CASSANPGTDRLTQYF	TGTGCCAGCAGCGCAAACCCCGGGACGGACAGATTGACCCAGTACTTC
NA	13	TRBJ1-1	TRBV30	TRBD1	CAWRWTGKAEAFF	TGTGCCTGGAGGTGGACAGGGAAAGCTGAAGCTTTCTTT
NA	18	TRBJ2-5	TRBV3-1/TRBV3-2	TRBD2	CASSQSPGRLAGRETQYF	TGTGCCAGCAGCCAATCTCCTGGGAGACTAGCGGGGAGGGAGACCCAGTACTTC
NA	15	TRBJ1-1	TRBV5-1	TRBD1	CASSFWGQGDTEAFF	TGCGCCAGCAGCTTTTGGGGACAGGGGGACACTGAAGCTTTCTTT
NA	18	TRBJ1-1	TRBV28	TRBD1	CASSLGSGGINMNTEAFF	TGTGCCAGCAGTTTGGGGTCAGGGGGAATTAACATGAACACTGAAGCTTTCTTT
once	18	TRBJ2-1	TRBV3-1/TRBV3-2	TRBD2	CASSQGSSGRASYNEQFF	TGTGCCAGCAGCCAGGGTTCTAGCGGGAGGGCCTCCTACAATGAGCAGTTCTTC
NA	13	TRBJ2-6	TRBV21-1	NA	CASSASGANVLTF	TGTGCCAGCAGCGCGTCTGGGGCCAACGTCCTGACTTTC
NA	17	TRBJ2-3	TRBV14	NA	CASSLLGSGRGTDTQYF	TGTGCCAGCAGCCTACTCGGCAGTGGGCGAGGCACAGATACGCAGTATTTT
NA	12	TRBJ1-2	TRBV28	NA	CASSSPGLGYTF	TGTGCCAGCAGTTCACCGGGACTCGGCTACACCTTC
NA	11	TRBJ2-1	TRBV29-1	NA	CSVGGINEQFF	TGCAGCGTTGGGGGCATTAATGAGCAGTTCTTC
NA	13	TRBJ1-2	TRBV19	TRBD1	CASSITGGRGYTF	TGTGCCAGTAGTATAACAGGGGGCCGTGGCTACACCTTC
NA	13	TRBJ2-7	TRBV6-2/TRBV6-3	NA	CASSPPPPAGYLF	TGTGCCAGCAGTCCCCCTCCCCCAGCGGGTTACTTGTTC
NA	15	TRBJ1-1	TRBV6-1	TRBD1	CASSDLRGSYTEAFF	TGTGCCAGCAGTGACCTCAGGGGGTCTTACACTGAAGCTTTCTTT
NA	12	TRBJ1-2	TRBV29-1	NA	CSVARDTHGYTF	TGCAGCGTTGCCCGGGACACCCATGGCTACACCTTC
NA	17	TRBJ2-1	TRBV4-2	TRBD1	CASSQDRQGGSYNEQFF	TGTGCCAGCAGCCAAGATCGACAGGGCGGCTCCTACAATGAGCAGTTCTTC
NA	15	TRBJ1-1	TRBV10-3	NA	CATTATRQGVTEAFF	TGTGCCACTACCGCTACCCGTCAGGGCGTAACTGAAGCTTTCTTT
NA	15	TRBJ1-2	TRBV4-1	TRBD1	CASSQESRGSYGYTF	TGCGCCAGCAGCCAAGAGTCCAGGGGGTCTTACGGCTACACCTTC
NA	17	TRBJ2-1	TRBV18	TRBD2	CASSPRREITSYNEQFF	TGTGCCAGCTCTCCGAGGCGGGAGATCACCTCCTACAATGAGCAGTTCTTC
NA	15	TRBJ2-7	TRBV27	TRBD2	CASSLGSSGIYEQYF	TGTGCCAGCAGTTTAGGGTCTAGCGGGATCTACGAGCAGTACTTC
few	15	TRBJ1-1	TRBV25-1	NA	CASSQGIRAGTEAFF	TGTGCCAGCAGTCAAGGGATTCGAGCGGGCACTGAAGCTTTCTTT
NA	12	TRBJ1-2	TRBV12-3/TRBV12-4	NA	CASSLWANGYTF	TGTGCCAGCAGTTTATGGGCGAATGGCTACACCTTC
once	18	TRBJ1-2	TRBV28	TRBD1	CASSISGTGAKTGYGYTF	TGTGCCAGCAGTATTTCAGGGACAGGGGCCAAAACTGGCTATGGCTACACCTTC
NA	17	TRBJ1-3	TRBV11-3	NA	CASSSVSTGSSGNTIYF	TGTGCCAGCAGCTCCGTTTCTACAGGGTCCTCTGGAAACACCATATATTTT
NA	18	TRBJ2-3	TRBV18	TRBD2	CASSPKASGPTSTDTQYF	TGTGCCAGCTCACCAAAGGCTAGCGGGCCCACTAGCACAGATACGCAGTATTTT
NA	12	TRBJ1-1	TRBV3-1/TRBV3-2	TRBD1	CASSPRQGKAFF	TGTGCCAGCAGCCCTAGACAGGGGAAAGCTTTCTTT
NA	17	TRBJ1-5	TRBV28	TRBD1	CASSGYGTVSGNQPQHF	TGTGCCAGCAGTGGATATGGGACAGTCAGTGGCAATCAGCCCCAGCATTTT
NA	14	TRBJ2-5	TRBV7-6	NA	CASSFGARKETQYF	TGTGCCAGCAGCTTTGGGGCACGGAAAGAGACCCAGTACTTC
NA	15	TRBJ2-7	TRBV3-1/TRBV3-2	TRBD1	CASSPGQGGSYEQYF	TGTGCCAGCAGCCCAGGACAGGGCGGCTCCTACGAGCAGTACTTC
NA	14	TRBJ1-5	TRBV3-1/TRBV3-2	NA	CASSPLGGAQPQHF	TGTGCCAGCAGCCCCCTCGGGGGTGCTCAGCCCCAGCATTTT
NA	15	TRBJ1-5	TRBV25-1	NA	CASQHGGVSNQPQHF	TGTGCCAGCCAGCACGGAGGGGTTAGCAATCAGCCCCAGCATTTT
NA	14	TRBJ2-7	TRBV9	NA	CASSPKTRAYEQYF	TGTGCCAGCAGCCCCAAGACTAGAGCCTACGAGCAGTACTTC
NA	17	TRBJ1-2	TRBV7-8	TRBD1	CASSLTGGHKANYGYTF	TGTGCCAGCAGCCTTACAGGGGGCCACAAAGCTAACTATGGCTACACCTTC
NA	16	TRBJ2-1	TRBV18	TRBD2	CASSRQTREVRNEQFF	TGTGCCAGCTCACGACAGACACGGGAGGTTCGGAATGAGCAGTTCTTC
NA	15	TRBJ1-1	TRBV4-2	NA	CASSQEGAGRGEAFF	TGTGCCAGCAGCCAAGAAGGGGCGGGGAGGGGTGAAGCTTTCTTT
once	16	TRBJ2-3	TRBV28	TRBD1	CASTALGQGGVDTQYF	TGTGCCAGCACCGCGCTCGGACAGGGGGGGGTAGATACGCAGTATTTT
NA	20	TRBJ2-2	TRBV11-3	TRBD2	CASSSGFGGLAGGKTGELFF	TGTGCCAGCAGCTCAGGGTTTGGGGGACTAGCGGGAGGAAAAACCGGGGAGCTGTTTTTT
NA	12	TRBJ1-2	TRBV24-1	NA	CATSDSIWGYTF	TGTGCCACCAGTGATTCTATCTGGGGCTACACCTTC